The entry below gives a single T cell receptor beta chain sequence along with its context. Looked up from germline, CDR1 is LNHDA and CDR2 is SQIVND (reference sequence). V dropped 6 bases and J dropped 2; count of bases not matched to a gene: 10. The CDR3 is 16 residues long. This record belongs to a study of blood T cell repertoires in COVID-19. Profiling relied on immunoSEQ multiplex PCR, and the TCRdb table lists in-frame clones only, not all of them. The sample holds about 220,000 clones, 84% seen once. The sample was peripheral blood. This sequence originates from a woman in her sixties or seventies who had recovered from COVID-19. V and J are TRBV19 and TRBJ1-2; 9 bases are shared with TRBD1. The CDR3 DNA reads TGTGCCAGTAGCTATCTTCCGGGACAGGGAAACTATGGCTACACCTTC. Translating it yields CASSYLPGQGNYGYTF.